This TCR beta chain appears in the sequencing data of a study of CD8 T cells in ankylosing spondylitis. Study-level results: Characteristic of ankylosing spondylitis blood, it appeared, was a TCR beta motif comprising roughly eight highly homologous variants. Relatively scarce in peripheral blood, disease-linked clones were CD8+. There was reportedly significant enrichment of clones that were disease-linked in matched ankylosing spondylitis synovial fluid. In the blood and synovial fluid of reactive arthritis, some motif variants had been previously reported.

Notes on this clonotype: No antigen is known for it.

5'-RACE, quantitative and with molecular barcodes, yielded the TCR beta libraries. MiXCR, applied by TCRdb to the 5' RACE reads, yields one record per CDR3 protein. The table shows about 390,000 distinct CDR3 sequences, with 20% to 25% occurring only once. The sample comprised blood, either unsorted or a sorted T cell fraction (not recorded which). This TCR was sampled from a male donor with ankylosing spondylitis.

The DNA of the CDR3 is TGCGCCAGCAGCTTGGCCAGGGGTCTTGGGACTGAAGCTTTCTTT. Amino acid sequence: CASSLARGLGTEAFF. The chain is built from TRBV5-1 and TRBJ1-1; weak D call: TRBD1 (6 bases). Germline V gene data show CDR1 as SGHRS and CDR2 as YFSETQ. The CDR3 is 15 residues long. V was shortened by 0 bases and J by 5 bases, with 14 bases between the two germline ends. Together with reference TRBV5-1 and TRBJ1-1, the CDR3 gives the full variable domain: KAGVTQTPRYLIKTRGQQVTLSCSPISGHRSVSWYQQTPGQGLQFLFEYFSETQRNKGNFPGRFSGRQFSNSRSEMNVSTLELGDSALYLCASSLARGLGTEAFFGQGTRLTVV.